These T cell receptor beta chains were read from a single sample in a study of T cells in Graves' hyperthyroidism and ophthalmopathy. TCRdb reprocessed the multiplex PCR reads via MiXCR and lists one record per CDR3 protein. The profile shows about 260,000 distinct CDR3 sequences, about 16% of them singletons. Sequences were obtained from blood. The receptors were gathered from a woman aged 18-30 years with Graves' ophthalmopathy. Both conserved end residues are part of each CDR3. D genes are given only for firm matches. Size is omitted from some rows. Given values are once, few, many or a class for expanded clones.

DNA: TGTGCCAGCAGTTTTGAAAACCGCGACGGATACTACACTGAAGCTTTCTTT
CDR3: CASSFENRDGYYTEAFF
V: TRBV12-3/TRBV12-4
size: many
J: TRBJ1-1
D: -

DNA: TGTGCCAGCAGTGTCACTAGCGGGAGGTTGGGGGAGACCCAGTACTTC
CDR3: CASSVTSGRLGETQYF
V: TRBV27
size: many
J: TRBJ2-5
D: TRBD2

DNA: TGCAGCGTTGAGATCCCTAGCGGGCAATCCTACAATGAGCAGTTCTTC
CDR3: CSVEIPSGQSYNEQFF
V: TRBV29-1
size: many
J: TRBJ2-1
D: TRBD2

DNA: TGTGCCAGCAGCCCACTTGGGACGGGGGGGATGAACACTGAAGCTTTCTTT
CDR3: CASSPLGTGGMNTEAFF
V: TRBV14
size: many
J: TRBJ1-1
D: -

DNA: TGTGCCAGCGAAAGGGACAGGGTGAACACTGAAGCTTTCTTT
CDR3: CASERDRVNTEAFF
V: TRBV2
size: many
J: TRBJ1-1
D: TRBD1

DNA: TGTGCCAGCAGTTACTCTGTCATTTTTGGAGAAAAACTGTTTTTT
CDR3: CASSYSVIFGEKLFF
V: TRBV6-6
size: many
J: TRBJ1-4
D: -

DNA: TGTGCCAGCAGCTTGAGACTAGCGCTACAGGAGAATGAGCAGTTCTTC
CDR3: CASSLRLALQENEQFF
V: TRBV5-6
size: many
J: TRBJ2-1
D: TRBD2

DNA: TGTGCCAGCAGCGGATTGACCGTACCGCGCCGACGAAAGACTAGCGGGGGAACCTACAATGAGCAGTTCTTC
CDR3: CASSGLTVPRRRKTSGGTYNEQFF
V: TRBV7-2
size: many
J: TRBJ2-1
D: TRBD2

DNA: TGTGCCAGCAGCCAACACCAGGGAATTAGCGAAAAACTGTTTTTT
CDR3: CASSQHQGISEKLFF
V: TRBV3-1
size: once
J: TRBJ1-4
D: -

DNA: TGCAGTGCTGGGACAGGGAAGTTCCAGCCCCAGCATTTT
CDR3: CSAGTGKFQPQHF
V: TRBV20-1
size: many
J: TRBJ1-5
D: TRBD1

DNA: TGTGCCAGCAGCCACCCTCGGAAAGTACCTAGCGGGGGAGCCAGCTGCGAGACCCAGTACTTC
CDR3: CASSHPRKVPSGGASCETQYF
V: TRBV3-1
size: many
J: TRBJ2-5
D: TRBD2

DNA: TGTGCCAGCAGCTTAATTTACAGGGGCGGTAGCAAAAACATTCAGTACTTC
CDR3: CASSLIYRGGSKNIQYF
V: TRBV7-3
size: many
J: TRBJ2-4
D: TRBD1

DNA: TGTGCCAGCAGCCAAGGACAGATCTATGGCTACACCTTC
CDR3: CASSQGQIYGYTF
V: TRBV28
size: many
J: TRBJ1-2
D: -

DNA: TGCGCCAGCAGTGAGACCTTCGGGGGGGGCATAGGCACAGATACGCAGTATTTT
CDR3: CASSETFGGGIGTDTQYF
V: TRBV10-1
size: -
J: TRBJ2-3
D: TRBD2

DNA: TGTGCCAGCAGCACAGGGGTTGAGAACACTGAAGCTTTCTTT
CDR3: CASSTGVENTEAFF
V: TRBV12-3/TRBV12-4
size: many
J: TRBJ1-1
D: TRBD1

DNA: TGTGCCAGCAGTTTAAAGGGACTAGCGGGGGGGATCCGGGTTCGCAATGAGCAGTTCTTC
CDR3: CASSLKGLAGGIRVRNEQFF
V: TRBV12-3/TRBV12-4
size: -
J: TRBJ2-1
D: TRBD2

DNA: TGTGCCAGCAGTCGTCAACAGGTCGGCGGGGTCTATGGCTACACCTTC
CDR3: CASSRQQVGGVYGYTF
V: TRBV6-1
size: many
J: TRBJ1-2
D: -

DNA: TGTGCCAGCAGCTCAGGGCATAAGTATGGCTACACCTTC
CDR3: CASSSGHKYGYTF
V: TRBV7-9
size: many
J: TRBJ1-2
D: -

DNA: TGTGCCAGCAGCCTCGGACTAGCGGGAGAAGTGGACAATGAGCAGTTCTTC
CDR3: CASSLGLAGEVDNEQFF
V: TRBV11-1
size: many
J: TRBJ2-1
D: TRBD2

DNA: TGCAGTGCTGACCGGGGCAGGAACACTGAAGCTTTCTTT
CDR3: CSADRGRNTEAFF
V: TRBV20-1
size: -
J: TRBJ1-1
D: -

DNA: TGTGCCATGAAGGGACAGGGTCACTATGGCTACACCTTC
CDR3: CAMKGQGHYGYTF
V: TRBV2
size: many
J: TRBJ1-2
D: TRBD1